The clone carrying this T cell receptor beta chain has a handful of counts. Its antigen is currently unknown. This CDR3 has 17 residues. The V and J ends lost 4 bases and 0 bases, in that order; junction bases with no gene match: 7. Germline V lookup: CDR1 MGHDK, CDR2 SYGVNS. TCRdb re-derived calls from the 5' RACE reads in MiXCR, one entry per CDR3 protein. The sample has over 250,000 distinct CDR3 sequences; roughly 4% are singletons. The sample belongs to a study of T cells after yellow fever vaccination. Points from the study as a whole: Post-booster samples contained most primary-vaccination clones (approximately 96% CD4, about 85% CD8). Weaker overall, the secondary response nonetheless peaked faster (day 5 versus 15).

This TCR came from a young man who received the YFV17D yellow fever vaccine. The material sequenced was PBMCs, taken 5 days after the yellow fever booster vaccination. The chain couples TRBV25-1 to TRBJ2-1; TRBD2 aligns across 9 bases. CDR3 coding DNA: TGTGCCAGCAGTGTTGTAGCGGGGGCGAGCTCCTACAATGAGCAGTTCTTC. This translates into CASSVVAGASSYNEQFF. The full variable domain, rest sourced from reference TRBV25-1 and TRBJ2-1, is EADIYQTPRYLVIGTGKKITLECSQTMGHDKMYWYQQDPGMELHLIHYSYGVNSTEKGDLSSESTVSRIRTEHFPLTLESARPSHTSQYLCASSVVAGASSYNEQFFGPGTRLTVL.